This paragraph covers one TCR beta chain sequence. The sample comes from a study of pediatric ulcerative colitis. With V trimmed by 6 bases and J by 2 bases, 7 bases remained unmatched. This CDR3 has 16 residues. Germline lookup yields CDR1 LGHNA and CDR2 YSLEER. The assay was immunoSEQ multiplex PCR, and TCRdb's table has in-frame clones only and misses some. The sample holds roughly 60,000 clones, about 89% seen once. The clonotype was recovered from a boy younger than 18 who was a control in a study of pediatric ulcerative colitis. The rearrangement links TRBV4-3 to TRBJ2-2; TRBD2 agrees at 9 bases. Source material: blood. The CDR3 sequence is CASSRRLAENTGELFF. The CDR3 nucleotides are TGCGCCAGCAGTCGTCGACTAGCGGAAAACACCGGGGAGCTGTTTTTT.